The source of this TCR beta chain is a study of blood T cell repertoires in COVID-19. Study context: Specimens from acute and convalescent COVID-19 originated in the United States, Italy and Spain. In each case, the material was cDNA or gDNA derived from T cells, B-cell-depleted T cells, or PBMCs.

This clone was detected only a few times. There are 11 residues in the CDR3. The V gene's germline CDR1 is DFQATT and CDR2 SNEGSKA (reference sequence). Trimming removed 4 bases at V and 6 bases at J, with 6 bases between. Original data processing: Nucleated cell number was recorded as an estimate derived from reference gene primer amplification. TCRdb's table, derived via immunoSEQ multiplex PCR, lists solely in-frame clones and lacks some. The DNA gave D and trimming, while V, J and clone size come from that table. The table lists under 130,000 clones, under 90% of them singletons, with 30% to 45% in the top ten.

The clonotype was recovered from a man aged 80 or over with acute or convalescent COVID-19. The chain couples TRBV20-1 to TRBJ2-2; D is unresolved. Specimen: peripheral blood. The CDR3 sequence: CSAKLPGELFF. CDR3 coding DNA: TGCAGTGCTAAACTCCCCGGGGAGCTGTTTTTT.